These 15 T cell receptor beta chains originate from one sample sequenced in a study of cytomegalovirus exposure and HLA in healthy donors. Use of 60 Vbeta and 13 Jbeta primers characterized the PCR. Sequencing used immunoSEQ multiplex PCR; TCRdb keeps in-frame clones, though not all of them. The sample carries around 190,000 clones, approximately 80% recorded once. The sample was PBMCs. The receptors derive from a girl aged 2-10 years in good health and CMV-seropositive.

The chain is built from TRBV5-4 and TRBJ2-1; 11 bases align to TRBD2. V shed 0 bases and J 15 bases; nucleotides not matched to a gene: 8. Germline CDR1 SGHNT, CDR2 YYREEE (reference sequence). This CDR3 has 14 amino acids. CDR3 sequence: CASSLALAGGSAFF. In DNA form, the CDR3 reads TGTGCCAGCAGCTTGGCGCTAGCGGGGGGAAGCGCGTTCTTC.

In its sample, this clone was seen once. The V gene is TRBV11-2, the J gene TRBJ2-1; D may be TRBD2 (6 bases). The CDR3 runs to 15 residues. CDR1 and CDR2 (germline): SGHAT, FQNNGV. V was cut by 0 bases and J by 6 bases, with 12 bases left in between. The CDR3 spells CASSLEATRTNEQFF. The CDR3 region has the DNA TGTGCCAGCAGCTTAGAGGCGACTAGGACCAATGAGCAGTTCTTC. Drawing the rest from reference TRBV11-2 and TRBJ2-1, the complete variable domain is EAGVAQSPRYKIIEKRQSVAFWCNPISGHATLYWYQQILGQGPKLLIQFQNNGVVDDSQLPKDRFSAERLKGVDSTLKIQPAKLEDSAVYLCASSLEATRTNEQFFGPGTRLTVL.

The rearrangement uses TRBV19 and TRBJ2-6, with 8 bases aligning to TRBD1. V trimming: 9 bases; J trimming: 0 bases; junction bases outside the gene matches: 10. Per the germline V gene, CDR1 is LNHDA and CDR2 is SQIVND (reference sequence). This CDR3 is built from 17 residues. The CDR3 sequence: CASSPTGVLSGANVLTF. The CDR3 coding sequence is TGTGCCAGCTCCCCGACAGGGGTACTCTCTGGGGCCAACGTCCTGACTTTC.

CDR3 amino acids: CASGRRAAYNSPLHF. The CDR3 coding sequence is TGTGCCAGTGGCCGGAGGGCGGCCTATAATTCACCCCTCCACTTT. The chain links TRBV2 to TRBJ1-6; D gene unclear. There are 15 residues in the CDR3. V was pared by 9 bases and J by 2 bases, with 14 bases between. The germline V gene encodes CDR1 SNHLY and CDR2 FYNNEI.

CDR3: CSVEGPGANVLTF. The DNA for the CDR3 is TGCAGCGTTGAAGGGCCTGGGGCCAACGTCCTGACTTTC. This chain joins TRBV29-1 and TRBJ2-6, with D unclear. Trimming stripped 1 base from V and 2 bases from J, with 3 bases between. The CDR3 extends over 13 amino acids. Germline assignment: CDR1 SQVTM and CDR2 ANQGSEA. Full variable domain (outside the CDR3, taken from reference TRBV29-1 and TRBJ2-6): SAVISQKPSRDICQRGTSLTIQCQVDSQVTMMFWYRQQPGQSLTLIATANQGSEATYESGFVIDKFPISRPNLTFSTLTVSNMSPEDSSIYLCSVEGPGANVLTFGAGSRLTVL.

The CDR3 region is CASSVQGGGQDTQYF. CDR3 sequence (DNA): TGTGCCAGCAGTGTTCAAGGGGGAGGGCAAGATACGCAGTATTTT. The chain carries TRBV6-1 and TRBJ2-3; a weak D match, TRBD2 (7 bases). V dropped 4 bases and J dropped 5 bases, with 16 bases sitting between them. The CDR3 is made up of 15 amino acids. CDR1 MNHNS and CDR2 SASEGT come from the germline V gene.

The chain employs TRBV7-8 and TRBJ1-5; no clear D gene. V was pared by 3 bases and J by 3 bases, with 9 bases between. Per germline, CDR1 SGHVS and CDR2 FQNEAQ. The CDR3 totals 14 residues. The CDR3 coding sequence is TGTGCCAGCAGCTTGGAAACAGCCAATCAGCCCCAGCATTTT. Translation gives CASSLETANQPQHF.

The rearrangement uses TRBV11-2 and TRBJ2-7; perhaps TRBD2 as D (6 bases). Germline values: CDR1 SGHAT, CDR2 FQNNGV. The ends were cut back, 4 bases at V and 3 bases at J, with 16 bases in the middle. The length of the CDR3 is 15 residues. The CDR3 bases are TGTGCCAGCAGCTGGGCGGACACGGGACTCTACGAGCAGTACTTC. It codes for CASSWADTGLYEQYF.

This clone was counted only a few times. The J gene is TRBJ2-3, the V gene TRBV13; a weak D match, TRBD2 (6 bases). This CDR3 has 14 amino acids. The germline V and J ends were trimmed by 7 bases and 0 bases, with 11 bases remaining between them. CDR1 and CDR2 (germline): PRHDT, FYEKMQ (reference sequence). CDR3 DNA: TGTGCCAGCAACGGCGGGGCGAGCACAGATACGCAGTATTTT. This gives the protein CASNGGASTDTQYF.

The J gene is TRBJ1-4, the V gene TRBV7-9; D possibly corresponds to TRBD1 (6 bases). Germline CDR1 SEHNR, CDR2 FQNEAQ (reference sequence). The length of the CDR3 is 14 residues. V lost 5 bases and J lost 14, with 21 bases in between. CDR3 nucleotides: TGTGCCAGCAGCCCGGGGGGGGCATCTATTGGTCTGTTTTTT. Translation gives CASSPGGASIGLFF.

This clone was seen once. The J gene is TRBJ2-2, the V gene TRBV6-5; possible D gene TRBD2, 6 bases. Germline V gene sequence: CDR1 MNHEY, CDR2 SVGAGI. V gave up 10 bases and J gave up 4 bases, with 10 bases separating them. CDR3 size: 12 residues. As DNA, the CDR3 is TGTGCCATCGGGGGAGGCACCGGGGAGCTGTTTTTT. Translated: CAIGGGTGELFF.

The chain joins TRBV6-5 to TRBJ2-1; 10 nucleotides agree with TRBD2. Germline CDR1 MNHEY, CDR2 SVGAGI. This CDR3 is built from 15 residues. The V and J ends lost 6 bases and 2 bases, in that order; junction bases with no gene match: 4. The CDR3 spells CASRTSGRAYNEQFF. The CDR3 DNA sequence: TGTGCCAGCAGAACGAGCGGGAGGGCCTACAATGAGCAGTTCTTC.

As DNA, the CDR3 is TGTGCCACCAGCGCCTATATTGACAGCTACGAGCAGTACTTC. Amino acid sequence: CATSAYIDSYEQYF. The V gene is TRBV15, the J gene TRBJ2-7, with D possibly TRBD1 on 5 matching bases. Germline V CDR1 and CDR2: LNHNV, YYDKDF (reference sequence). V was trimmed by 5 bases and J by 3 bases, leaving 14 bases between them. The CDR3 totals 14 residues.

The sample holds a few counts of this clone. V gene TRBV6-5 combines with J gene TRBJ1-5, with TRBD1 matching 7 bases. CDR1 and CDR2 (germline): MNHEY, SVGAGI. Losses at the gene ends were 6 bases for V and 5 bases for J; bases not matched to a gene: 7. The CDR3 has 14 amino acids. CDR3 residues: CASRDTGEDQPQHF. CDR3 bases: TGTGCCAGCAGGGATACAGGGGAAGATCAGCCCCAGCATTTT.

This clone came up a few times. This chain joins TRBV6-1 and TRBJ1-3; unclear D gene. Trimming stripped 4 bases from V and 0 bases from J, with 7 bases between. The CDR3 totals 14 residues. From germline, CDR1 is MNHNS and CDR2 SASEGT. CDR3 sequence reads: CASSVAYSGNTIYF. The DNA for the CDR3 is TGTGCCAGCAGTGTGGCTTACTCTGGAAACACCATATATTTT.